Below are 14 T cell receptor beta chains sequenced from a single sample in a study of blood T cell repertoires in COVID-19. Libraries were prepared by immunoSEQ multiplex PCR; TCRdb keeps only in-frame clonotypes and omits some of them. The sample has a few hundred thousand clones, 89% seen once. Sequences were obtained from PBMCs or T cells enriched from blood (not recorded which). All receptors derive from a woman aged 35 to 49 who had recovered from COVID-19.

The CDR3 coding sequence is TGTGCCAGCAGCTCTAATGGGGAGGGTGGTTCCGGGGAGCTGTTTTTT. It encodes CASSSNGEGGSGELFF. This rearrangement joins TRBV28 to TRBJ2-2, with 7 nucleotides matching TRBD2. Trimming at V came to 6 bases and at J to 6 bases, leaving 13 bases not matched to a gene. The CDR3 has 16 amino acids. From germline, CDR1 is MDHEN and CDR2 SYDVKM.

In DNA, the CDR3 is TGTGCCAGCAGCTTGTTGCTCCCGAGCTCCTACGAGCAGTACTTC. Translating gives CASSLLLPSSYEQYF. J is TRBJ2-7 and V is TRBV21-1; the table's D call TRBD2 went unverified against the DNA. TRBV21-1 is assigned pseudogene status. This CDR3 comprises 15 residues.

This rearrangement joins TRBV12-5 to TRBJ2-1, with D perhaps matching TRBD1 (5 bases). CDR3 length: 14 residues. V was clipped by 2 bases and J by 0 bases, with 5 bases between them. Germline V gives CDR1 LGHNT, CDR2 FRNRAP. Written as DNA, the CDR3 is TGTGCTAGTGGTTTGCAGGGCTCCTACAATGAGCAGTTCTTC. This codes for CASGLQGSYNEQFF.

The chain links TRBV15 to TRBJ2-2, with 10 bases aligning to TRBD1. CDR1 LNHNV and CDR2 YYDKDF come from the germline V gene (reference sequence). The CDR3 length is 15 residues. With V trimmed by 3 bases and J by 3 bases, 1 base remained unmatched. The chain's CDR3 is CATSSGTGDTGELFF. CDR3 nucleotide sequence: TGTGCCACCAGCAGCGGGACAGGGGACACCGGGGAGCTGTTTTTT.

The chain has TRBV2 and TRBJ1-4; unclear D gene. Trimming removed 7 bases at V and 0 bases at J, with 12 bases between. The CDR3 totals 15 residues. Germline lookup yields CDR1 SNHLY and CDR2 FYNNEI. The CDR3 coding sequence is TGTGCCAGCACCACAACGGGTGCAACTAATGAAAAACTGTTTTTT. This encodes CASTTTGATNEKLFF.

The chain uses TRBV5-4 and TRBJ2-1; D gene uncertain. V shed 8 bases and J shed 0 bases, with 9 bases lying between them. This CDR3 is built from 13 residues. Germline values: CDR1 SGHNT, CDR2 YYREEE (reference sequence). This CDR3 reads CASTQASYNEQFF. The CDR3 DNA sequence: TGTGCCAGTACCCAAGCCTCCTACAATGAGCAGTTCTTC.

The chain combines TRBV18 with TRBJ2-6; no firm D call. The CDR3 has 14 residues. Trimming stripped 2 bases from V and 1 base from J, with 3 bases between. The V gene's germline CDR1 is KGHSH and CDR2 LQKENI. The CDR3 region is CASSPSSGANVLTF. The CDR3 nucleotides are TGTGCCAGCTCACCATCGTCTGGGGCCAACGTCCTGACTTTC.

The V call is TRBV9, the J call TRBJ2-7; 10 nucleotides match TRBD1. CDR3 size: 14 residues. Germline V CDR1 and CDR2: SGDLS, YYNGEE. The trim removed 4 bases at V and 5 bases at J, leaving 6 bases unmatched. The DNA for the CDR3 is TGTGCCAGCAGCTTTACCGGGACAGGGGACGAGCAGTACTTC. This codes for CASSFTGTGDEQYF.

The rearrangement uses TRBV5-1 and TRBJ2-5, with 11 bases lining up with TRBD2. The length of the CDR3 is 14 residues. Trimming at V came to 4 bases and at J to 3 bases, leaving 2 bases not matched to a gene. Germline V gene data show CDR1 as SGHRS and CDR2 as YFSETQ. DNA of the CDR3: TGCGCCAGCAGCCCGGGACTAGCGGAAGAGACCCAGTACTTC. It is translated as CASSPGLAEETQYF.

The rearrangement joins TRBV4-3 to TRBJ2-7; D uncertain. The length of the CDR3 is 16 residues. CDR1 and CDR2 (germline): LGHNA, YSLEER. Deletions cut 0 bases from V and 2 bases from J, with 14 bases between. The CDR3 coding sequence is TGCGCCAGCAGCCAAGATCGCCTAGACTCCCCCTACGAGCAGTACTTC. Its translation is CASSQDRLDSPYEQYF.

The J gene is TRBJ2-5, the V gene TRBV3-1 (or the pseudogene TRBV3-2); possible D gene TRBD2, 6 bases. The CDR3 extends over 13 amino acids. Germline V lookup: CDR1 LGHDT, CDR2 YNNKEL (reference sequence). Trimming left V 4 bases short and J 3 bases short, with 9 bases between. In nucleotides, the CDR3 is TGTGCCAGCAGCCCACGACTAGAAGAGACCCAGTACTTC. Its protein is CASSPRLEETQYF.

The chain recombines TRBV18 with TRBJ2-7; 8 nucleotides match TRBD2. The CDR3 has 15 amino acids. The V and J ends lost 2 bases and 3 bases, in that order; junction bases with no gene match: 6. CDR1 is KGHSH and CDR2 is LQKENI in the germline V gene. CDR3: CASSPSGGIIYEQYF. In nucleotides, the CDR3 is TGTGCCAGCTCACCAAGCGGGGGAATCATCTACGAGCAGTACTTC.

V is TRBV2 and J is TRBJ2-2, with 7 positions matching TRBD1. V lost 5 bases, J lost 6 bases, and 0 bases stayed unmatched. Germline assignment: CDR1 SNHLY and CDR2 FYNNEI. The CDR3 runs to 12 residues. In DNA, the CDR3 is TGTGCCAGCAGTACAGGGGCCGGGGAGCTGTTTTTT. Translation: CASSTGAGELFF.

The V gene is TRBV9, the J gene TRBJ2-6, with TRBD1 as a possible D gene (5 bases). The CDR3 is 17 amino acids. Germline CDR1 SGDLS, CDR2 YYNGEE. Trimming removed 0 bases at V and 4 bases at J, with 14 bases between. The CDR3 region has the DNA TGTGCCAGCAGCGTAGGGCAGGGAATCTCCGGGGCCAACGTCCTGACTTTC. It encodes CASSVGQGISGANVLTF. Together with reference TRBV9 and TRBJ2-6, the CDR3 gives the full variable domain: DSGVTQTPKHLITATGQRVTLRCSPRSGDLSVYWYQQSLDQGLQFLIQYYNGEERAKGNILERFSAQQFPDLHSELNLSSLELGDSALYFCASSVGQGISGANVLTFGAGSRLTVL.